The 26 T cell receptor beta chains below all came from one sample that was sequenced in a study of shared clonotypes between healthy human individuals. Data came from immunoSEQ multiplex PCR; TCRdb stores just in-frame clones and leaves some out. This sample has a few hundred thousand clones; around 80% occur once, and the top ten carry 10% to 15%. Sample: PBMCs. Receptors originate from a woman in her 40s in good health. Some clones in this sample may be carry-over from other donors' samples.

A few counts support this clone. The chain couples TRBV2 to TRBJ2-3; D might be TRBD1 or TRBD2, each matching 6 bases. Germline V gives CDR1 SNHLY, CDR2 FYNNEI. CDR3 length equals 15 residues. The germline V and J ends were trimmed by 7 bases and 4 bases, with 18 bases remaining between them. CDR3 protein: CASTQRQGRSDTQYF. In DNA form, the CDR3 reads TGTGCCAGCACCCAAAGGCAGGGGAGGTCAGATACGCAGTATTTT.

The CDR3: CASSESTSNQPQHF. The CDR3 DNA reads TGCGCCAGCAGTGAGTCGACAAGCAATCAGCCCCAGCATTTT. V usage is TRBV10-2 and J usage is TRBJ1-5; D gene unclear. V was trimmed by 0 bases and J by 1 base, leaving 4 bases between them. In germline, CDR1 is WSHSY, CDR2 SAAADI. CDR3 length: 14 amino acids.

CDR3 coding DNA: TGCAGCGCAACCCCTGCCAGCACTAGCACAGATACGCAGTATTTT. Protein product: CSATPASTSTDTQYF. This chain connects TRBV29-1 to TRBJ2-3; D gene uncertain. The V end lost 7 bases, the J end lost 0 bases, and 17 bases lay between the germline ends. CDR3 length: 15 residues. The germline gives CDR1 SQVTM, CDR2 ANQGSEA.

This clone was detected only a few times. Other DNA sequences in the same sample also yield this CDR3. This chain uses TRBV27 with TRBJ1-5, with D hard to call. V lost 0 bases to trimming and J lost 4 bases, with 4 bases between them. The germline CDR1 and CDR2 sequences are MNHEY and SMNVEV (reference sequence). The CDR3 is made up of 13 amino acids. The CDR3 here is CASSLSGNQPQHF. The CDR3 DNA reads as TGTGCCAGCAGTTTATCAGGGAATCAGCCCCAGCATTTT.

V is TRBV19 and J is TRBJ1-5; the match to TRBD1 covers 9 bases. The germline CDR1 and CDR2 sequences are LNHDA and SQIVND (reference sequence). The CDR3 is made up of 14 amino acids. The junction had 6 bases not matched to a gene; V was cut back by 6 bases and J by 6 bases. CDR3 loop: CASSGQGKVQPQHF. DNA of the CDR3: TGTGCCAGTAGCGGACAGGGGAAGGTTCAGCCCCAGCATTTT.

CDR3 residues: CASSYSGSTDTQYF. For the CDR3, the DNA is TGTGCCAGCAGCTATAGCGGGAGCACAGATACGCAGTATTTT. The chain has TRBV13 and TRBJ2-3; 7 bases line up with TRBD2. Germline lookup yields CDR1 PRHDT and CDR2 FYEKMQ (reference sequence). The CDR3 covers 14 residues. V lost 4 bases and J lost 0; bases outside the gene matches: 1.

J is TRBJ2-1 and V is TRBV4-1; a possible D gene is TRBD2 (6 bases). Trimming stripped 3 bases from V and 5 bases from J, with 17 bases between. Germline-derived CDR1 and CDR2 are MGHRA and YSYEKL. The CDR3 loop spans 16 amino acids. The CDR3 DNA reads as TGCGCCAGCAGCCACCTTAGCGGAATCAGAAACAATGAGCAGTTCTTC. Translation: CASSHLSGIRNNEQFF.

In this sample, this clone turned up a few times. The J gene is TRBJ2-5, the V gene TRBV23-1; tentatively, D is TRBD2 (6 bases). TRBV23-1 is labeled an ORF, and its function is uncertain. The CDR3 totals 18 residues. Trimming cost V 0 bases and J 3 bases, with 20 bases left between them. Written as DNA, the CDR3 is TGCGCCAGCAGTCAATCCTACAAGGAGGGCGCGTTAGAAGAGACCCAGTACTTC. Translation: CASSQSYKEGALEETQYF.

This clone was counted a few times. The CDR3, as DNA: TGTGCCAGCAGCTCCCCGCCGCAGGCTAGCGGGATGTACAATGAGCAGTTCTTC. This gives the protein CASSSPPQASGMYNEQFF. The chain has TRBV9 and TRBJ2-1, with TRBD2 matching over 9 bases. V lost 4 bases and J lost 4; bases outside the gene matches: 15. CDR1 is SGDLS, CDR2 YYNGEE, per germline. This CDR3 is built from 18 residues.

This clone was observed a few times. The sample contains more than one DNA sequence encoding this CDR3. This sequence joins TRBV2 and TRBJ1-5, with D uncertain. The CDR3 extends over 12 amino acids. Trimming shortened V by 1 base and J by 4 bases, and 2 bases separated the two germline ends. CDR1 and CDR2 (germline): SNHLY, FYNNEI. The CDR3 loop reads CASSEGNQPQHF. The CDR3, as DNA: TGTGCCAGCAGTGAAGGGAATCAGCCCCAGCATTTT.

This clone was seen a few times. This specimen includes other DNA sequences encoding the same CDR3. This CDR3 reads CASGGLGQPQHF. The CDR3 DNA sequence: TGTGCCAGCGGGGGTCTCGGTCAGCCCCAGCATTTT. The rearrangement joins TRBV19 to TRBJ1-5; maybe TRBD1 (5 bases). CDR1 and CDR2 (germline): LNHDA, SQIVND (reference sequence). CDR3 size: 12 residues. Trimming cost V 9 bases and J 6 bases, with 12 bases left between them. Using reference TRBV19 and TRBJ1-5 for the parts outside the CDR3, the full variable domain is DGGITQSPKYLFRKEGQNVTLSCEQNLNHDAMYWYRQDPGQGLRLIYYSQIVNDFQKGDIAEGYSVSREKKESFPLTVTSAQKNPTAFYLCASGGLGQPQHFGDGTRLSIL.

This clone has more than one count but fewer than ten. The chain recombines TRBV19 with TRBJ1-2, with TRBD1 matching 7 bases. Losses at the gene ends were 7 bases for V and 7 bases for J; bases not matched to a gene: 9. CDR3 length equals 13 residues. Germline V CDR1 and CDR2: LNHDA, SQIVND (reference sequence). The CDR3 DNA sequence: TGTGCCAGTACCTCGGACAGGTCTCGTGGCTACACCTTC. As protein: CASTSDRSRGYTF. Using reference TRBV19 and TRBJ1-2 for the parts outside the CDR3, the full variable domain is DGGITQSPKYLFRKEGQNVTLSCEQNLNHDAMYWYRQDPGQGLRLIYYSQIVNDFQKGDIAEGYSVSREKKESFPLTVTSAQKNPTAFYLCASTSDRSRGYTFGSGTRLTVV.

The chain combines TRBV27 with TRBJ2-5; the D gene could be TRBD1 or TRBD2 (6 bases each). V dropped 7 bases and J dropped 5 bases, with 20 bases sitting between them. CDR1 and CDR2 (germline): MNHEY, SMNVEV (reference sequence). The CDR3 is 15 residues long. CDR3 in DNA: TGTGCCAGCACCCTAAAAGGGGGGTTTGAGGAGACCCAGTACTTC. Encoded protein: CASTLKGGFEETQYF.

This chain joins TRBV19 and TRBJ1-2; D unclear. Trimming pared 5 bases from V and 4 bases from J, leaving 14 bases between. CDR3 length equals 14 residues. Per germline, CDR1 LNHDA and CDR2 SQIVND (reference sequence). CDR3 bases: TGTGCCAGTAGTCTGGGTCTTCCAACCTATGGCTACACCTTC. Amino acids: CASSLGLPTYGYTF.

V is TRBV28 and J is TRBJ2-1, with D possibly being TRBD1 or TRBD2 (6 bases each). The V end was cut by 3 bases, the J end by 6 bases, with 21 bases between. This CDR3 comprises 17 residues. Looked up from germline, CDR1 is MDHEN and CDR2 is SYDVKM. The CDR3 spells CASSFGGLGGLGNEQFF. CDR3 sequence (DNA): TGTGCCAGCAGTTTCGGGGGTTTAGGGGGACTGGGCAATGAGCAGTTCTTC.

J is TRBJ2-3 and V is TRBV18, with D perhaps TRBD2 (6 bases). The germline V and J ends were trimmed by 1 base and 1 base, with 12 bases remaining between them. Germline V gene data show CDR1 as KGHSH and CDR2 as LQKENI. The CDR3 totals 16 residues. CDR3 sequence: CASSPLLGGGTDTQYF. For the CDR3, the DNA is TGTGCCAGCTCACCACTTCTTGGCGGGGGCACAGATACGCAGTATTTT.

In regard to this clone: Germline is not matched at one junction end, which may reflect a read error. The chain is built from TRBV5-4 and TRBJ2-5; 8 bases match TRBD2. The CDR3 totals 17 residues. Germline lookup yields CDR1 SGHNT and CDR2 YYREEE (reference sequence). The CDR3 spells CVSSLAATSGVGETQYF. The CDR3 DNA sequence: TGTGTCAGCAGCTTGGCCGCCACTAGCGGAGTCGGAGAGACCCAGTACTTC.

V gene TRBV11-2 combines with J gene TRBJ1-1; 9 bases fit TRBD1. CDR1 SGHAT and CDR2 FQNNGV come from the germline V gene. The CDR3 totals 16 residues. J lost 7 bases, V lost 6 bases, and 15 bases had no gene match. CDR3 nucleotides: TGTGCCAGCAGACGACTGTTGGGGGGACAGGGTGGTGAAGCTTTCTTT. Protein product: CASRRLLGGQGGEAFF.

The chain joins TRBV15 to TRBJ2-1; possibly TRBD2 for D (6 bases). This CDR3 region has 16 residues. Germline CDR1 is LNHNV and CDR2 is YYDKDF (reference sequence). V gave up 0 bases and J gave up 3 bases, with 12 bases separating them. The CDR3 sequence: CATSRDPGVGYNEQFF. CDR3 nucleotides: TGTGCCACCAGCAGAGATCCGGGAGTTGGCTACAATGAGCAGTTCTTC.

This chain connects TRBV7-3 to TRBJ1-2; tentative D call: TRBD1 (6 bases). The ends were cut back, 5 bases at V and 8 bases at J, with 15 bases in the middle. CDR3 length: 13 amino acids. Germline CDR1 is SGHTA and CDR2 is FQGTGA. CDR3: CASSLLGGTGYTF. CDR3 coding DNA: TGTGCCAGCAGCCTCCTAGGGGGGACGGGCTACACCTTC.

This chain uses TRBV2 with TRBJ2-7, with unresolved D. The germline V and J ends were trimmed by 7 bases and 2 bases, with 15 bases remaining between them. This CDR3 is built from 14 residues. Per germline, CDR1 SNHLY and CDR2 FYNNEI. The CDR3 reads CASTPRAWPYEQYF. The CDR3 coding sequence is TGTGCCAGCACCCCCCGGGCGTGGCCCTACGAGCAGTACTTC.

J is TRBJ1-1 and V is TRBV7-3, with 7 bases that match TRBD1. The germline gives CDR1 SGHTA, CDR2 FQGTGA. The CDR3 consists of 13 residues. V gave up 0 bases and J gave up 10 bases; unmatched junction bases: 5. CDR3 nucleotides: TGTGCCAGCAGCTTAACTGAGGGGGCTCTAGCTTTCTTT. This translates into CASSLTEGALAFF.

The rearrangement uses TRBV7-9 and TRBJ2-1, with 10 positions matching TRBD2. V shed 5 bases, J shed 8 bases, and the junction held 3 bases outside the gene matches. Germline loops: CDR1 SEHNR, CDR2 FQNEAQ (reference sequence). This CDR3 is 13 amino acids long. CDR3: CASSRGTSDEQFF. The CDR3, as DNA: TGTGCCAGCAGCCGGGGGACTAGCGATGAGCAGTTCTTC.

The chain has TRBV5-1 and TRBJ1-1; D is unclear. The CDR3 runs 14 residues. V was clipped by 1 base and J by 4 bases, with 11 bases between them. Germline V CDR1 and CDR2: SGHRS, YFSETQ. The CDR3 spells CASSLLATSTEAFF. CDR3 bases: TGCGCCAGCAGCTTGCTAGCGACGTCCACTGAAGCTTTCTTT.

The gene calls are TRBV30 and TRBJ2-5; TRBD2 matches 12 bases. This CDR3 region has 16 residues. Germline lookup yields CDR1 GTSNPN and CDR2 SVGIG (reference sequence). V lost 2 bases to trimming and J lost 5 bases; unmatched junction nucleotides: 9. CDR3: CAWSFFGLAGLETQYF. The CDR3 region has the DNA TGTGCCTGGAGTTTTTTTGGACTAGCGGGACTGGAGACCCAGTACTTC.

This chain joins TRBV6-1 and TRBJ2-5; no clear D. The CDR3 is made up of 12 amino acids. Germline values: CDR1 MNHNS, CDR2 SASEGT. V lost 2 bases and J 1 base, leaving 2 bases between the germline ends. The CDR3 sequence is CASSETQETQYF. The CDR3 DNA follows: TGTGCCAGCAGTGAAACCCAAGAGACCCAGTACTTC.